These 9 T cell receptor beta chains were all obtained from the same sample, sequenced in a study of OX40 agonist ivuxolimab in advanced cancers. The repertoire was sequenced with immunoSEQ multiplex PCR; TCRdb's copy has only in-frame clones and lacks some. Counted here are 55,000 to 80,000 clones, about 81% occurring once; the ten biggest clones make up 0.9% to 1.1%. The specimen comprised CD4+ or CD8+ T cells sorted from blood, sampled in a trial of the OX40 agonist ivuxolimab. The source is an adult with an advanced solid tumor such as melanoma, head and neck, liver or kidney cancer.

This clone was seen a handful of times. V is TRBV4-1 and J is TRBJ2-7; D call uncertain. With 0 bases removed from V and 3 bases from J, the gap between germline ends came to 18 bases. The CDR3 has 17 residues. Germline loops: CDR1 MGHRA, CDR2 YSYEKL. CDR3 nucleotide sequence: TGCGCCAGCAGCCAAGAAAGCAGGCCGCCCTCCGTCTACGAGCAGTACTTC. Translating it yields CASSQESRPPSVYEQYF.

This clone was recorded only once. This sequence joins TRBV27 and TRBJ2-7; the D gene is possibly TRBD1 (6 bases). V was pared by 5 bases and J by 2 bases, with 19 bases between. The CDR3 sequence is 16 residues long. CDR1 is MNHEY and CDR2 is SMNVEV in the germline V gene (reference sequence). DNA for the CDR3: TGTGCCAGCAGTATCCTTCCAGGGGCCGTCCCCTACGAGCAGTACTTC. This gives the protein CASSILPGAVPYEQYF.

The chain joins TRBV2 to TRBJ1-2, with 7 bases identical to TRBD1. Unmatched junction bases numbered 10, after V lost 10 bases and J lost 5 bases. Germline V lookup: CDR1 SNHLY, CDR2 FYNNEI. The CDR3 extends over 13 amino acids. The CDR3 loop is CAILPTGRYGYTF. The CDR3 bases are TGTGCCATCCTCCCGACAGGGAGGTATGGCTACACCTTC.

V is TRBV5-4 and J is TRBJ1-2, with D hard to call. The CDR3 sequence is 13 residues long. Trimming took off 4 bases at V and 0 bases at J, with 7 bases between the two ends. The germline gives CDR1 SGHNT, CDR2 YYREEE (reference sequence). The CDR3 region is CASSPDSNYGYTF. The CDR3, as DNA: TGTGCCAGCAGCCCAGATTCTAACTATGGCTACACCTTC.

This clone has a handful of counts. V and J are TRBV15 and TRBJ2-2; D gene unclear. Trimming took 1 base from V and 8 from J, leaving 5 bases between them. Germline V gene sequence: CDR1 LNHNV, CDR2 YYDKDF (reference sequence). The CDR3 contains 12 residues. CDR3 amino acids: CATSRGEGELFF. DNA of the CDR3: TGTGCCACCAGCAGAGGAGAAGGGGAGCTGTTTTTT. Full variable domain (rest looked up from reference TRBV15 and TRBJ2-2): DAMVIQNPRYQVTQFGKPVTLSCSQTLNHNVMYWYQQKSSQAPKLLFHYYDKDFNNEADTPDNFQSRRPNTSFCFLDIRSPGLGDTAMYLCATSRGEGELFFGEGSRLTVL.

The chain uses TRBV7-9 and TRBJ1-2; the D is unclear. Trimming removed 5 bases from V and 2 bases from J, with 15 bases in between. CDR1 SEHNR and CDR2 FQNEAQ come from the germline V gene (reference sequence). This CDR3 has 15 amino acids. The CDR3 sequence is CASSQDVWTNYGYTF. In nucleotides, the CDR3 is TGTGCCAGCAGCCAAGACGTATGGACCAACTATGGCTACACCTTC.

The V call is TRBV2, the J call TRBJ2-7; TRBD1 might be the D (5 bases). The V gene lost 4 bases and the J gene lost 2 bases, with 15 bases spanning the gap. CDR1 and CDR2 from the germline V gene are SNHLY and FYNNEI. The CDR3 has 15 amino acids. CDR3 in amino acids: CASSAQGSKTYEQYF. Written as DNA, the CDR3 is TGTGCCAGCAGTGCCCAGGGAAGTAAAACCTACGAGCAGTACTTC.

This clone was detected only a few times. This chain connects TRBV9 to TRBJ2-7; 8 positions match TRBD1. Per the germline V gene, CDR1 is SGDLS and CDR2 is YYNGEE. The CDR3 is 13 residues long. The J segment lost 6 bases and the V segment lost 3 bases, leaving 5 bases of the junction unmatched. In DNA form, the CDR3 reads TGTGCCAGCAGCGAGGGGACAGGTACCGAGCAGTACTTC. Amino acid sequence: CASSEGTGTEQYF. Together with reference TRBV9 and TRBJ2-7, the CDR3 gives the full variable domain: DSGVTQTPKHLITATGQRVTLRCSPRSGDLSVYWYQQSLDQGLQFLIQYYNGEERAKGNILERFSAQQFPDLHSELNLSSLELGDSALYFCASSEGTGTEQYFGPGTRLTVT.

This rearrangement joins TRBV7-9 to TRBJ2-1, with TRBD2 matching 10 bases. CDR3 length: 15 amino acids. Germline loops: CDR1 SEHNR, CDR2 FQNEAQ (reference sequence). The V gene end was trimmed by 8 bases and the J gene end by 2 bases; junction bases not matched to a gene: 6. Written as DNA, the CDR3 is TGTGCCAGCGGTGCCCTAGCGGGGGCCTACAATGAGCAGTTCTTC. It codes for CASGALAGAYNEQFF.